Following are 17 T cell receptor beta chains from one sample sequenced in a study of cytomegalovirus exposure and HLA in healthy donors. The PCR was carried out with 60 Vbeta primers and 13 Jbeta primers. The assay was immunoSEQ multiplex PCR, and TCRdb's table has in-frame clones only and misses some. In total, the table holds about 70,000 clones. The sample was PBMCs. Receptor source: a female donor in good health and CMV-seropositive.

The chain is built from TRBV19 and TRBJ2-5; D gene unclear. Germline values: CDR1 LNHDA, CDR2 SQIVND (reference sequence). Trimming took off 9 bases at V and 3 bases at J, with 14 bases between the two ends. The CDR3 has 13 residues. For the CDR3, the DNA is TGTGCCAGCTCGCCCACTTCCGAAGAGACCCAGTACTTC. Translation gives CASSPTSEETQYF.

This rearrangement joins TRBV28 to TRBJ2-1; perhaps TRBD2 as D (5 bases). The V and J ends lost 6 bases and 10 bases respectively, with 13 bases between them. The CDR3 is 12 residues long. CDR1 and CDR2 (germline): MDHEN, SYDVKM. The chain's CDR3 is CASRGVGKEQFF. CDR3 nucleotide sequence: TGTGCCAGCAGAGGTGTCGGGAAAGAGCAGTTCTTC.

This chain links TRBV30 with TRBJ2-3; 11 bases are a match to TRBD2. The V segment lost 5 bases and the J segment 5 bases; nucleotides outside the gene matches: 15. Germline CDR1 and CDR2: GTSNPN and SVGIG (reference sequence). This CDR3 has 17 residues. DNA for the CDR3: TGTGCCTGGCGGGCGACTCCCGGGACTAGCGGCGGAGATACGCAGTATTTT. This translates into CAWRATPGTSGGDTQYF.

The rearrangement uses TRBV6-5 and TRBJ2-2; perhaps TRBD2 as D (5 bases). Germline V lookup: CDR1 MNHEY, CDR2 SVGAGI. This CDR3 region has 13 residues. V shed 4 bases and J shed 5 bases, with 8 bases lying between them. The CDR3 loop reads CASSSGKTGELFF. The CDR3 bases are TGTGCCAGCAGTTCGGGGAAGACCGGGGAGCTGTTTTTT.

With regard to this clone: Germline and junction disagree at one end, which may indicate a read error. At the DNA level, this CDR3 is encoded by other sequences in the same sample as well. The rearrangement joins TRBV2 to TRBJ1-1, with 8 bases that match TRBD1. Germline lookup yields CDR1 SNHLY and CDR2 FYNNEI. This CDR3 is built from 14 residues. CDR3 in DNA: TGTGCCAGCAGTGCAACAGGGGGGGACACTGAAGCCTTCTTT. Its translation is CASSATGGDTEAFF.

This sequence joins TRBV29-1 and TRBJ1-1, with 7 bases identical to TRBD1. Losses at the gene ends were 7 bases for V and 8 bases for J; bases not matched to a gene: 7. The CDR3 length is 11 residues. Germline V gene sequence: CDR1 SQVTM, CDR2 ANQGSEA. CDR3 loop: CSGYRDREAFF. As DNA, the CDR3 is TGCAGCGGCTATAGGGACAGAGAAGCTTTCTTT.

The genes are TRBV28 and TRBJ1-2; 10 bases match TRBD1. This CDR3 is 14 amino acids long. CDR1 is MDHEN, CDR2 SYDVKM, per germline. J was trimmed by 4 bases and V by 5 bases; bases with no gene match: 4. CDR3 sequence: CASSAWTGGYGYTF. The DNA of the CDR3 is TGTGCCAGCAGTGCCTGGACAGGGGGCTATGGCTACACCTTC.

The chain carries TRBV30 and TRBJ1-1; 7 nucleotides line up with TRBD1. After removal of 1 base from V and 0 bases from J, the junction contained 8 bases not matched to a gene. This CDR3 contains 16 residues. Germline V gene sequence: CDR1 GTSNPN, CDR2 SVGIG (reference sequence). In DNA, the CDR3 is TGTGCCTGGAGTGGACAGGGAGGTCTCATGAACACTGAAGCTTTCTTT. Its protein product is CAWSGQGGLMNTEAFF.

This rearrangement joins TRBV5-1 to TRBJ1-6; 10 bases agree with TRBD1. This CDR3 contains 15 residues. V shed 3 bases and J 10 bases; nucleotides not matched to a gene: 7. Germline CDR1 SGHRS, CDR2 YFSETQ. In DNA form, the CDR3 reads TGCGCCAGCAGCTGGGACAGGGGAGTGGGGTCACCCCTCCACTTT. This sequence encodes CASSWDRGVGSPLHF.

The chain combines TRBV9 with TRBJ1-2, with D perhaps TRBD1 (5 bases). Trimming left V 0 bases short and J 2 bases short, with 11 bases between. The germline gives CDR1 SGDLS, CDR2 YYNGEE. This CDR3 contains 15 residues. The CDR3 sequence is CASSVGGRANYGYTF. CDR3 DNA: TGTGCCAGCAGCGTAGGAGGCAGGGCCAACTATGGCTACACCTTC.

The chain is built from TRBV5-1 and TRBJ2-7, with 7 positions matching TRBD1. Trimming took 1 base from V and 2 from J; bases not matched to a gene: 6. The germline gives CDR1 SGHRS, CDR2 YFSETQ. This CDR3 has 15 amino acids. CDR3 protein: CASSLNPGQPYEQYF. Written as DNA, the CDR3 is TGCGCCAGCAGCTTGAACCCGGGACAGCCCTACGAGCAGTACTTC.

According to its frequency, this clone is large. The chain carries TRBV6-4 and TRBJ2-3; 8 nucleotides align to TRBD2. With 0 bases clipped from V and 1 base from J, the junction kept 0 bases outside the gene matches. The CDR3 is 15 residues long. The germline V gene has CDR1 MRHNA and CDR2 SNTAGT. CDR3 bases: TGTGCCAGCAGTGACTCTAGCGGGGGCACAGATACGCAGTATTTT. It yields the protein CASSDSSGGTDTQYF.

J is TRBJ1-1 and V is TRBV7-9; tentative D call: TRBD1 (6 bases). The V and J ends lost 5 bases and 5 bases respectively, with 12 bases between them. Per germline, CDR1 SEHNR and CDR2 FQNEAQ (reference sequence). The CDR3 has 13 residues. CDR3 region: CASSPLTGTEAFF. In DNA form, the CDR3 reads TGTGCCAGCAGCCCCTTAACAGGGACTGAAGCTTTCTTT.

This chain links TRBV4-1 with TRBJ2-5, with D maybe TRBD2 (6 bases). Trimming stripped 0 bases from V and 10 bases from J, with 21 bases between. Germline CDR1 and CDR2: MGHRA and YSYEKL. The CDR3 runs to 16 residues. The CDR3 nucleotides read TGCGCCAGCAGCCAAGACCGGGAGCATTCTTGGGGCGGCCAGTACTTC. The encoded protein is CASSQDREHSWGGQYF.

The genes are TRBV4-3 and TRBJ2-1, with a tentative D call TRBD2 (7 bases). V lost 2 bases, J lost 8 bases, and 16 bases lay in between. Germline CDR1 LGHNA, CDR2 YSLEER. The CDR3 runs to 15 residues. The CDR3 DNA reads as TGCGCCAGCAGCCAACTAGGGGGGGCAGGGGATGAGCAGTTCTTC. As protein: CASSQLGGAGDEQFF.

The chain combines TRBV6-5 with TRBJ1-3; tentative D call: TRBD1 (6 bases). Germline V CDR1 and CDR2: MNHEY, SVGAGI. V was clipped by 4 bases and J by 2 bases, with 9 bases between them. The CDR3 totals 14 residues. This CDR3 is CASSLQGAGNTIYF. The DNA of the CDR3 is TGTGCCAGCAGTTTACAGGGAGCTGGAAACACCATATATTTT.

V usage is TRBV6-1 and J usage is TRBJ2-3, with TRBD1 identical over 7 bases. Trimming at V came to 5 bases and at J to 2 bases, leaving 7 bases not matched to a gene. CDR1 and CDR2 from the germline V gene are MNHNS and SASEGT. The CDR3 is made up of 15 amino acids. CDR3: CASSKETGLTDTQYF. In DNA form, the CDR3 reads TGTGCCAGCAGTAAGGAGACAGGGCTCACAGATACGCAGTATTTT.